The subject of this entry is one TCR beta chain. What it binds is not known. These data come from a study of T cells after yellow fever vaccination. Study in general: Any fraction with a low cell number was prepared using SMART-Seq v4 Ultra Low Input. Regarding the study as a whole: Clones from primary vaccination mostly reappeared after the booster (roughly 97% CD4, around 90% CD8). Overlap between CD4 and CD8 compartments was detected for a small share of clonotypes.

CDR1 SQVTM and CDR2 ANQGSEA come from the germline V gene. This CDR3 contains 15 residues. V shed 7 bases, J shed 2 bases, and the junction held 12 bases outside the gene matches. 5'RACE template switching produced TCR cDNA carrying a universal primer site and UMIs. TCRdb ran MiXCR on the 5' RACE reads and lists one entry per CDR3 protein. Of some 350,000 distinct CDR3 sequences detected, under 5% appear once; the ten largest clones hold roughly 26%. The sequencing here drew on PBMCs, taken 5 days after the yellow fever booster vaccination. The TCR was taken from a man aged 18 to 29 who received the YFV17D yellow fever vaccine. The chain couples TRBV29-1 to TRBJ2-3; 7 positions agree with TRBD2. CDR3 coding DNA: TGCAGCGCCAGGCGGCTAGCGGAAGCCACAGATACGCAGTATTTT. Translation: CSARRLAEATDTQYF.